A single sample gave rise to the 23 T cell receptor beta chains below, sequenced in a study of T cell changes during pregnancy in multiple sclerosis. TCRdb's copy holds only in-frame clones and misses some; the assay was immunoSEQ multiplex PCR. The sample lists about 69,000 clones; more than 85% were seen once. The sequencing here drew on CD4+ T cells from peripheral blood mononuclear cells, taken in the third trimester of pregnancy. The source of these receptors is a female donor in good health, enrolled as a control in a pregnancy study.

This clone showed up just once. V usage is TRBV5-1 and J usage is TRBJ1-2; D may be TRBD1 (5 bases). V was pared by 0 bases and J by 7 bases, with 16 bases between. There are 15 residues in the CDR3. Per the germline V gene, CDR1 is SGHRS and CDR2 is YFSETQ. The CDR3 coding sequence is TGCGCCAGCAGCTTGGGCAGGGAATCCAGAGGTGGCTACACCTTC. Protein product: CASSLGRESRGGYTF.

The CDR3 nucleotides are TGTGCCAGCAGCTTAAGCGCCAGGGATAATTCACCCCTCCACTTT. Its translation: CASSLSARDNSPLHF. The rearrangement uses TRBV7-3 and TRBJ1-6; possible D gene TRBD1, 5 bases. The CDR3 has 15 residues. Deletions cut 1 base from V and 5 bases from J, with 9 bases between. Germline V gene data show CDR1 as SGHTA and CDR2 as FQGTGA.

The gene calls are TRBV7-9 and TRBJ2-2; a weak D match, TRBD2 (7 bases). The CDR3 spans 18 residues. Germline values: CDR1 SEHNR, CDR2 FQNEAQ (reference sequence). Trimming pared 3 bases from V and 0 bases from J, leaving 17 bases between. CDR3 in DNA: TGTGCCAGCAGCTTCCCTCGAGGGGGGGACCCGAACACCGGGGAGCTGTTTTTT. Amino acid sequence: CASSFPRGGDPNTGELFF. The full variable domain, with the rest looked up from reference TRBV7-9 and TRBJ2-2, is DTGVSQNPRHKITKRGQNVTFRCDPISEHNRLYWYRQTLGQGPEFLTYFQNEAQLEKSRLLSDRFSAERPKGSFSTLEIQRTEQGDSAMYLCASSFPRGGDPNTGELFFGEGSRLTVL.

In its sample, this clone was seen once. V usage is TRBV6-1 and J usage is TRBJ1-4; tentative D call: TRBD1 (6 bases). V gave up 6 bases and J gave up 8 bases, with 16 bases separating them. Germline assignment: CDR1 MNHNS and CDR2 SASEGT. This CDR3 region has 14 residues. The CDR3 DNA sequence: TGTGCCAGCAGCATGGTTCTAGGGGGAGAAAAACTGTTTTTT. Its translation: CASSMVLGGEKLFF.

This chain joins TRBV19 and TRBJ1-4; perhaps TRBD1 as D (6 bases). V was clipped by 10 bases and J by 7 bases, with 16 bases between them. Germline CDR1 is LNHDA and CDR2 is SQIVND (reference sequence). This CDR3 is built from 13 residues. DNA for the CDR3: TGTGCCATACAGGGAAGGAGGCGTGAAAAACTGTTTTTT. This translates into CAIQGRRREKLFF.

The chain couples TRBV25-1 to TRBJ2-7, with D possibly matching TRBD1 (6 bases). Trimming took 5 bases from V and 6 from J, leaving 11 bases between them. The CDR3 spans 12 residues. CDR1 is MGHDK and CDR2 is SYGVNS in the germline V gene. In nucleotides, the CDR3 is TGTGCCAGCAGTTTTACAGGGTCCGAGCAGTACTTC. Translated: CASSFTGSEQYF.

The rearrangement joins TRBV5-1 to TRBJ1-1, with 7 nucleotides matching TRBD1. The length of the CDR3 is 17 residues. The germline V gene encodes CDR1 SGHRS and CDR2 YFSETQ. The V gene end was trimmed by 4 bases and the J gene end by 1 base; junction bases not matched to a gene: 13. In DNA form, the CDR3 reads TGCGCCAGCAGCCGGGGACAGTTTCTACTGGCGAACACTGAAGCTTTCTTT. This gives the protein CASSRGQFLLANTEAFF.

The gene calls are TRBV5-1 and TRBJ1-4; TRBD1 agrees at 8 bases. The V segment lost 4 bases and the J segment 14 bases; nucleotides outside the gene matches: 7. The CDR3 runs 12 residues. Germline V CDR1 and CDR2: SGHRS, YFSETQ. CDR3 loop: CASSERQGSLFF. In DNA form, the CDR3 reads TGCGCCAGCAGCGAGAGACAGGGGAGCCTGTTTTTT.

The genes are TRBV11-3 and TRBJ1-1; D not resolved. V was shortened by 0 bases and J by 7 bases, with 6 bases between the two germline ends. The germline CDR1 and CDR2 sequences are SGHNT and YENEEA. There are 12 residues in the CDR3. As DNA, the CDR3 is TGTGCCAGCAGCTTAGATAGCATTGAAGCTTTCTTT. Its protein product is CASSLDSIEAFF.

Points on this clone: Other DNA sequences of this sample code for an identical CDR3. The rearrangement links TRBV27 to TRBJ1-5; D may be TRBD1 (5 bases). The CDR3 has 14 residues. From germline, CDR1 is MNHEY and CDR2 SMNVEV (reference sequence). V lost 3 bases and J lost 1, with 7 bases in between. CDR3 nucleotides: TGTGCCAGCAGTTTCCAGGGAAGCAATCAGCCCCAGCATTTT. Residues: CASSFQGSNQPQHF.

The chain combines TRBV30 with TRBJ1-2; 7 bases are shared with TRBD1. The V and J ends lost 3 bases and 5 bases, in that order; junction bases with no gene match: 9. This CDR3 has 14 amino acids. Germline V CDR1 and CDR2: GTSNPN, SVGIG (reference sequence). For the CDR3, the DNA is TGTGCCTGGAGGACGACAGGGACCATTTATGGCTACACCTTC. Translating it yields CAWRTTGTIYGYTF.

This chain links TRBV5-1 with TRBJ1-1; 10 nucleotides align to TRBD1. From germline, CDR1 is SGHRS and CDR2 YFSETQ. The CDR3 sequence is 15 residues long. With V trimmed by 0 bases and J by 7 bases, 6 bases remained unmatched. CDR3 coding DNA: TGCGCCAGCAGCTTGGGACAGGGGGCGCAGGGTGAAGCTTTCTTT. The encoded protein is CASSLGQGAQGEAFF. The entire variable domain, with the rest obtained from reference TRBV5-1 and TRBJ1-1, is as follows: KAGVTQTPRYLIKTRGQQVTLSCSPISGHRSVSWYQQTPGQGLQFLFEYFSETQRNKGNFPGRFSGRQFSNSRSEMNVSTLELGDSALYLCASSLGQGAQGEAFFGQGTRLTVV.

The chain employs TRBV4-3 and TRBJ1-2, with 7 bases aligning to TRBD1. Germline V gives CDR1 LGHNA, CDR2 YSLEER. V dropped 0 bases and J dropped 5; count of bases not matched to a gene: 12. This CDR3 is built from 17 residues. For the CDR3, the DNA is TGCGCCAGCAGCCAAGATATATTTGGACAGGATGATTATGGCTACACCTTC. It is translated as CASSQDIFGQDDYGYTF.

The J gene is TRBJ1-5, the V gene TRBV7-2, with D possibly TRBD1 on 5 matching bases. Germline loops: CDR1 SGHTA, CDR2 FQGNSA. V lost 3 bases and J 2 bases, leaving 8 bases between the germline ends. The CDR3 has 14 amino acids. The DNA for the CDR3 is TGTGCCAGCAGCTTGGGGGGGGGCAATCAGCCCCAGCATTTT. Encoded protein: CASSLGGGNQPQHF.

The chain recombines TRBV20-1 with TRBJ2-5; no definite D call. The CDR3 is 11 residues long. Trimming pared 3 bases from V and 1 base from J, leaving 3 bases between. Germline CDR1 is DFQATT and CDR2 is SNEGSKA (reference sequence). CDR3: CSARAQETQYF. Written as DNA, the CDR3 is TGCAGTGCTAGGGCCCAAGAGACCCAGTACTTC.

This chain uses TRBV30 with TRBJ2-7, with TRBD1 matching over 8 bases. The CDR3 covers 11 residues. J was trimmed by 3 bases and V by 7 bases; bases with no gene match: 2. Germline V gene lookup returns CDR1 GTSNPN and CDR2 SVGIG (reference sequence). The CDR3 DNA follows: TGTGCCTCCGGACAGGGCTACGAGCAGTACTTC. Translated: CASGQGYEQYF.

The chain recombines TRBV19 with TRBJ2-7; D not resolved. This CDR3 spans 17 amino acids. V lost 0 bases to trimming and J lost 0 bases, with 15 bases between them. Germline V lookup: CDR1 LNHDA, CDR2 SQIVND (reference sequence). The CDR3 sequence is CASSIEGSGSSSYEQYF. In DNA, the CDR3 is TGTGCCAGTAGTATAGAGGGCTCCGGATCCAGCTCCTACGAGCAGTACTTC.

V is TRBV9 and J is TRBJ2-3; D remains unclear. Trimming pared 1 base from V and 3 bases from J, leaving 12 bases between. The germline CDR1 and CDR2 sequences are SGDLS and YYNGEE. The CDR3 contains 15 residues. CDR3 DNA sequence: TGTGCCAGCAGCGTAAGTTCTAGTTTTACAGATACGCAGTATTTT. Translation gives CASSVSSSFTDTQYF. Looking up the rest from reference TRBV9 and TRBJ2-3 gives the full variable domain: DSGVTQTPKHLITATGQRVTLRCSPRSGDLSVYWYQQSLDQGLQFLIQYYNGEERAKGNILERFSAQQFPDLHSELNLSSLELGDSALYFCASSVSSSFTDTQYFGPGTRLTVL.

J is TRBJ2-5 and V is TRBV7-2; possibly TRBD2 for D (6 bases). This CDR3 has 14 residues. With 5 bases removed from V and 1 base from J, the gap between germline ends came to 11 bases. Germline values: CDR1 SGHTA, CDR2 FQGNSA. CDR3 nucleotide sequence: TGTGCCAGCAGCCCCCCGGGGGTCCAAGAGACCCAGTACTTC. Translated, it gives CASSPPGVQETQYF. Full variable domain (remainder filled in from reference TRBV7-2 and TRBJ2-5): GAGVSQSPSNKVTEKGKDVELRCDPISGHTALYWYRQSLGQGLEFLIYFQGNSAPDKSGLPSDRFSAERTGGSVSTLTIQRTQQEDSAVYLCASSPPGVQETQYFGPGTRLLVL.

This clone was counted only a few times. This chain uses TRBV19 with TRBJ2-5; D possibly corresponds to TRBD2 (5 bases). Germline CDR1 is LNHDA and CDR2 is SQIVND (reference sequence). Trimming pared 0 bases from V and 3 bases from J, leaving 11 bases between. CDR3 length: 15 amino acids. CDR3 sequence: CASSIDQQTKETQYF. In DNA form, the CDR3 reads TGTGCCAGTAGTATAGATCAACAGACTAAAGAGACCCAGTACTTC.

The rearrangement joins TRBV7-9 to TRBJ1-2, with unresolved D. The V and J ends lost 5 bases and 4 bases respectively, with 17 bases between them. Germline CDR1 SEHNR, CDR2 FQNEAQ (reference sequence). The CDR3 has 15 amino acids. This CDR3 reads CASSRSGQRIYGYTF. CDR3 nucleotide sequence: TGTGCCAGCAGCCGGAGCGGGCAGAGGATCTATGGCTACACCTTC.

The chain is built from TRBV7-6 and TRBJ1-1; tentative D call: TRBD1 (6 bases). Trimming left V 6 bases short and J 0 bases short, with 11 bases between. Germline loops: CDR1 SGHVS, CDR2 FNYEAQ. The CDR3 loop spans 14 amino acids. DNA of the CDR3: TGTGCCAGCAGTCCGGGACACTTGAACACTGAAGCTTTCTTT. Translated: CASSPGHLNTEAFF.

The V gene is TRBV6-6, the J gene TRBJ1-5, with a weak D call TRBD1 (5 bases). This CDR3 has 14 residues. Trimming cost V 5 bases and J 7 bases, with 15 bases left between them. Germline V gives CDR1 MNHNY, CDR2 SVGAGI (reference sequence). Here the CDR3 DNA reads TGTGCCAGCAGTCTCGGGGGATCCAACCAGCCCCAGCATTTT. Translated: CASSLGGSNQPQHF.